This is a list of T cell receptor beta chains from one sample in a study of T cells after somatic rescue of genetic block. The table came from immunoSEQ multiplex PCR; TCRdb's copy has only in-frame clones and leaves some out. The data contain 45,000 to 55,000 clones, about 96% of them singletons. Input material: peripheral blood mononuclear cells (PBMCs). These receptors all stem from a child less than two years old. Both conserved end residues are part of each CDR3. The order of the fields is J gene, clone size, V gene, D gene, CDR3 protein, CDR3 DNA. A D gene is named only where the DNA matches it firmly. A row's size may be missing; if present it is once, few, many or a size class.

TRBJ1-1 | . | TRBV5-6 | . | CASSLGQGSTEAFF | TGTGCCAGCAGCTTGGGGCAGGGAAGTACTGAAGCTTTCTTT
TRBJ1-2 | . | TRBV7-2 | TRBD1 | CASSWDRGHYGYTF | TGTGCCAGCAGCTGGGACAGGGGGCACTATGGCTACACCTTC
TRBJ1-2 | . | TRBV21-1 | . | CASSKGGTGRNYGYTF | TGTGCCAGCAGCAAAGGGGGGACAGGGCGCAACTATGGCTACACCTTC
TRBJ1-5 | . | TRBV4-2 | TRBD1 | CASSQTGGPNQPQHF | TGTGCCAGCAGCCAGACAGGGGGCCCCAATCAGCCCCAGCATTTT
TRBJ2-5 | . | TRBV4-2 | . | CASSRLLGGRETQYF | TGTGCCAGCAGCCGGCTTTTGGGGGGTCGGGAGACCCAGTACTTC
TRBJ2-4 | . | TRBV5-6 | TRBD2 | CASSSLTSGRGAKNIQYF | TGTGCCAGCAGCTCCCTGACTAGCGGGAGGGGGGCCAAAAACATTCAGTACTTC
TRBJ2-1 | . | TRBV27 | TRBD1 | CASSWTGNPSNEQFF | TGTGCCAGCAGCTGGACAGGGAATCCCTCCAATGAGCAGTTCTTC
TRBJ2-2 | . | TRBV9 | . | CASSPGATGELFF | TGTGCCAGCAGCCCGGGAGCCACCGGGGAGCTGTTTTTT
TRBJ2-3 | . | TRBV28 | . | CASSLYNTDTQYF | TGTGCCAGCAGTTTATACAACACAGATACGCAGTATTTT
TRBJ2-1 | . | TRBV11-2 | . | CASSPESYNEQFF | TGTGCCAGCAGCCCAGAGTCCTACAATGAGCAGTTCTTC
TRBJ1-3 | . | TRBV28 | . | CASFKPRSGNTIYF | TGTGCCAGCTTCAAACCCAGATCTGGAAACACCATATATTTT
TRBJ2-2 | . | TRBV5-6 | TRBD2 | CASSLAGANTGELFF | TGTGCCAGCAGCCTTGCGGGGGCGAACACCGGGGAGCTGTTTTTT
TRBJ2-5 | . | TRBV5-3 | . | CARSLSGTNKKTQYF | TGTGCCAGAAGCTTGTCGGGAACAAACAAGAAGACCCAGTACTTC
TRBJ2-4 | . | TRBV19 | . | CASSMQGKAKNIQYF | TGTGCCAGTAGTATGCAGGGAAAGGCCAAAAACATTCAGTACTTC
TRBJ1-1 | . | TRBV4-1 | TRBD1 | CASRRDRANTEAFF | TGCGCCAGCAGGCGTGACAGGGCGAACACTGAAGCTTTCTTT
TRBJ2-1 | once | TRBV5-1 | TRBD2 | CASSLFTSVSYNEQFF | TGCGCCAGCAGCTTGTTTACTAGCGTCTCCTACAATGAGCAGTTCTTC
TRBJ1-2 | . | TRBV7-6 | . | CASSLDRAYGYTF | TGTGCCAGCAGCTTAGACAGGGCCTATGGCTACACCTTC
TRBJ1-4 | . | TRBV28 | . | CASSFPVNDRLTNEKLFF | TGTGCCAGCAGTTTCCCCGTTAATGATAGACTGACGAATGAAAAACTGTTTTTT
TRBJ2-2 | . | TRBV10-1 | TRBD2 | CASSETGLAGGPNTGELFF | TGCGCCAGCAGTGAGACGGGACTAGCGGGAGGGCCGAACACCGGGGAGCTGTTTTTT
TRBJ2-4 | . | TRBV27 | TRBD1 | CASSTIAGTGTKNIQYF | TGTGCCAGCAGTACAATAGCCGGGACAGGGACCAAAAACATTCAGTACTTC
TRBJ2-3 | . | TRBV6-5 | TRBD2 | CASKGLAGPDTQYF | TGTGCCAGCAAGGGACTAGCGGGACCAGATACGCAGTATTTT
TRBJ1-4 | . | TRBV19 | . | CASRQGTNEKLFF | TGTGCCAGTAGACAGGGAACTAATGAAAAACTGTTTTTT
TRBJ2-3 | . | TRBV10-3 | . | CASGKPGATSTDTQYF | TGTGCCTCCGGGAAACCGGGAGCAACTAGCACAGATACGCAGTATTTT
TRBJ2-2 | . | TRBV4-2 | TRBD2 | CASSQDRGSGRTNTGELFF | TGTGCCAGCAGCCAAGATCGGGGTAGCGGGAGGACGAACACCGGGGAGCTGTTTTTT
TRBJ2-2 | . | TRBV10-2 | TRBD2 | CASNPSGTNTGELFF | TGCGCCAGCAACCCTAGCGGAACGAACACCGGGGAGCTGTTTTTT
TRBJ1-2 | . | TRBV10-1 | . | CASSESNNYGYTF | TGCGCCAGCAGTGAGTCAAATAACTATGGCTACACCTTC
TRBJ2-4 | . | TRBV29-1 | . | CSVSVAKNIQYF | TGCAGCGTTTCCGTAGCCAAAAACATTCAGTACTTC
TRBJ2-5 | . | TRBV5-4 | TRBD2 | CASSLTSGRETQYF | TGTGCCAGCAGCTTGACTAGCGGGAGAGAGACCCAGTACTTC
TRBJ1-1 | . | TRBV18 | . | CASSPQDTEAFF | TGTGCCAGCTCACCACAGGACACTGAAGCTTTCTTT
TRBJ1-4 | . | TRBV5-1 | TRBD1 | CASSPGTGEKLFF | TGCGCCAGCAGCCCCGGGACAGGTGAAAAACTGTTTTTT
TRBJ2-7 | . | TRBV7-2 | . | CASSFSAAYEQYF | TGTGCCAGCAGCTTTAGCGCGGCCTACGAGCAGTACTTC
TRBJ2-5 | . | TRBV5-4 | . | CASSPTRGETQYF | TGTGCCAGCAGCCCGACAAGGGGAGAGACCCAGTACTTC
TRBJ2-7 | . | TRBV5-4 | TRBD1 | CASSFGDRVGEQYF | TGTGCCAGCAGCTTCGGGGACAGGGTCGGCGAGCAGTACTTC
TRBJ2-7 | . | TRBV19 | TRBD2 | CASSIGASGPYEQYF | TGTGCCAGTAGTATAGGGGCTAGCGGGCCTTACGAGCAGTACTTC
TRBJ2-1 | . | TRBV5-8 | . | CASSLGTYSYNEQFF | TGTGCCAGCAGCTTAGGGACTTACTCCTACAATGAGCAGTTCTTC
TRBJ1-2 | once | TRBV19 | . | CASREGYYGYTF | TGTGCCAGTAGGGAAGGGTACTATGGCTACACCTTC
TRBJ2-5 | . | TRBV4-1 | . | CASSQDHRGETQYF | TGCGCCAGCAGCCAAGATCACCGGGGGGAGACCCAGTACTTC
TRBJ2-7 | . | TRBV21-1 | . | CASRDSFGYEQYF | TGTGCCAGCAGAGACAGCTTTGGATACGAGCAGTACTTC
TRBJ2-4 | . | TRBV4-1 | . | CASSQGSLLAKNIQYF | TGCGCCAGCAGCCAGGGTAGCCTACTAGCCAAAAACATTCAGTACTTC
TRBJ1-2 | . | TRBV19 | . | CASSMGGANYGYTF | TGTGCCAGTAGTATGGGAGGGGCTAACTATGGCTACACCTTC
TRBJ2-3 | . | TRBV2 | . | CASSGPTRGGDTDTQYF | TGTGCCAGCAGTGGACCGACCAGGGGAGGCGATACAGATACGCAGTATTTT
TRBJ1-2 | . | TRBV28 | TRBD1 | CASSLLVRQGAYGYTF | TGTGCCAGCAGTTTATTAGTCCGGCAGGGGGCCTATGGCTACACCTTC